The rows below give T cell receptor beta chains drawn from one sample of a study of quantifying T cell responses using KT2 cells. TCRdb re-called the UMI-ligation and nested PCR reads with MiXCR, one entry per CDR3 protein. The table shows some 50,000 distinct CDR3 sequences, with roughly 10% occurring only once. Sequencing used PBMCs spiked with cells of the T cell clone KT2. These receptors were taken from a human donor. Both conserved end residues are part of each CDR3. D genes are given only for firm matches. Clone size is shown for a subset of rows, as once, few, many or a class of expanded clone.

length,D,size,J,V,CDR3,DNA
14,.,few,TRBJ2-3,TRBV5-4,CASSLTADTDTQYF,TGTGCCAGCAGCTTGACAGCGGACACAGATACGCAGTATTTT
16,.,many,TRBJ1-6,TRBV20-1,CSARDAGASYNSPLHF,TGCAGTGCTAGAGATGCGGGTGCCTCCTATAATTCACCCCTCCACTTT
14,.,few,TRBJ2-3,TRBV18,CASTPQGSTDTQYF,TGTGCCAGCACTCCCCAGGGTAGCACAGATACGCAGTATTTT
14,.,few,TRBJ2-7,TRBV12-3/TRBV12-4,CASSDGGLSYEQYF,TGTGCCAGCAGTGATGGGGGCCTCTCCTACGAGCAGTACTTC
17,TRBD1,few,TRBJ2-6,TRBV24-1,CATSTPQGDSGANVLTF,TGTGCCACCAGCACCCCCCAGGGGGACTCTGGGGCCAACGTCCTGACTTTC
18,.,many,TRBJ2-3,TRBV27,CASSFRSRAASGTDTQYF,TGTGCCAGCAGTTTTCGCTCCCGGGCGGCGTCAGGCACAGATACGCAGTATTTT
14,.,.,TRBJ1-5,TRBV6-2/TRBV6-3,CASRSTGSNQPQHF,TGTGCCAGCCGAAGCACTGGGAGCAATCAGCCCCAGCATTTT
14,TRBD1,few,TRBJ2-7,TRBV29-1,CSVGPGTGVGEQYF,TGCAGCGTTGGACCCGGGACAGGGGTGGGCGAGCAGTACTTC
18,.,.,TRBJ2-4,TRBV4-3,CASSQEAGGWVDGNIQYF,TGCGCCAGCAGCCAAGAGGCGGGCGGGTGGGTCGATGGCAACATTCAGTACTTC
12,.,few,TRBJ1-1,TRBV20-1,CSAAQPDVEAFF,TGCAGTGCTGCCCAACCTGATGTTGAAGCTTTCTTT
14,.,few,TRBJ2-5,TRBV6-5,CASSSGTSQETQYF,TGTGCCAGCAGTTCCGGGACATCACAAGAGACCCAGTACTTC
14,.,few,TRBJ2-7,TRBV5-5,CASSPGPRSLEQYF,TGTGCCAGCTCCCCCGGCCCCCGGTCGCTCGAGCAGTACTTC
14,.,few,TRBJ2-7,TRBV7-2,CASSTDSGDYEQYF,TGTGCCAGCAGCACCGACTCGGGGGACTACGAGCAGTACTTC
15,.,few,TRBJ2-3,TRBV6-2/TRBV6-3,CASSPVNGGTDTQYF,TGTGCCAGCAGTCCAGTTAATGGAGGAACAGATACGCAGTATTTT
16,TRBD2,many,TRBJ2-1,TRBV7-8,CASSSGLAGQYNEQFF,TGTGCCAGCAGCTCTGGACTAGCGGGGCAATACAATGAGCAGTTCTTC
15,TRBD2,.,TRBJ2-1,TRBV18,CASSQSGSSYNEQFF,TGTGCCAGCTCTCAAAGCGGGAGCTCCTACAATGAGCAGTTCTTC
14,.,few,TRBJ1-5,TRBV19,CASSKADSNQPQHF,TGTGCCAGTAGTAAGGCGGATAGCAATCAGCCCCAGCATTTT
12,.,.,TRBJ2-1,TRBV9,CASSTRGGPLFF,TGTGCCAGCAGCACCCGAGGCGGGCCACTGTTCTTC
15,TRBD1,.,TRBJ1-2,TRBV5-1,CASRYTTGGNYGYTF,TGCGCCAGCAGATATACGACAGGGGGCAACTATGGCTACACCTTC
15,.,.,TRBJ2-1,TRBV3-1,CASSQGRGGEDEQFF,TGTGCCAGCAGCCAAGGGAGGGGGGGTGAGGATGAGCAGTTCTTC
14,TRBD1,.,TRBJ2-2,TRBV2,CASRGTGKAGELFF,TGTGCCAGCAGAGGGACAGGGAAAGCCGGGGAGCTGTTTTTT
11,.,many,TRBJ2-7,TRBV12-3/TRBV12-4,CASSPSREQYF,TGTGCCAGCAGTCCCTCGAGGGAGCAGTACTTC
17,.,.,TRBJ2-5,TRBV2,CASSYDPSGYGQETQYF,TGTGCCAGCAGTTATGACCCAAGTGGGTATGGGCAAGAGACCCAGTACTTC
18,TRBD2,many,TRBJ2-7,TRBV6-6,CASSPTAGITFFSYEQYF,TGTGCCAGCAGTCCTACAGCGGGGATTACCTTTTTCTCCTACGAGCAGTACTTC
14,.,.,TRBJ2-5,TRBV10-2,CASSDGDQGETQYF,TGCGCCAGCAGTGATGGGGACCAGGGAGAGACCCAGTACTTC
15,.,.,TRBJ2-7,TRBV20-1,CSALPISGISYEQYF,TGCAGTGCTCTCCCGATTAGCGGTATCTCCTACGAGCAGTACTTC
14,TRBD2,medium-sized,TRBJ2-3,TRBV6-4,CASSSGGATDTQYF,TGTGCCAGCAGTAGCGGGGGGGCCACAGATACGCAGTATTTT
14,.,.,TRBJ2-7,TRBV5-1,CASSLELWGYEQYF,TGCGCCAGCAGCTTGGAGCTATGGGGCTACGAGCAGTACTTC
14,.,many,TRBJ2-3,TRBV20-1,CSASFRGQTDTQYF,TGCAGTGCTAGCTTCCGGGGCCAAACAGATACGCAGTATTTT
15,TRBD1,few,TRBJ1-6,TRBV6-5,CASSYIGTGNSPLHF,TGTGCCAGCAGTTACATCGGGACAGGGAACTCACCCCTCCACTTT
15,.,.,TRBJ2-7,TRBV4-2,CASSQGGESGYEQYF,TGTGCCAGCAGCCAAGGGGGGGAGTCCGGCTACGAGCAGTACTTC
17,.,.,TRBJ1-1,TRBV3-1,CASSQEVRGRVHTEAFF,TGTGCCAGCAGCCAAGAAGTCCGGGGAAGGGTGCACACTGAAGCTTTCTTT
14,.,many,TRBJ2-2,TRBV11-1,CASSEDPNTGELFF,TGTGCCAGCAGTGAGGACCCTAACACCGGGGAGCTGTTTTTT
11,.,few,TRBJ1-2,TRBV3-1,CASSRGGLHNF,TGTGCCAGCAGCCGCGGGGGTCTACATAATTTC
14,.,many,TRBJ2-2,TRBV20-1,CSASGDFTTGELFF,TGCAGTGCTAGTGGTGACTTCACCACCGGGGAGCTGTTTTTT
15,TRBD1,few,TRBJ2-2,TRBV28,CASSLFQGAAGELFF,TGTGCCAGCAGTTTATTTCAGGGGGCAGCCGGGGAGCTGTTTTTT
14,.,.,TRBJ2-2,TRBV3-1,CASSQLRITGELFF,TGTGCCAGCAGCCAACTTCGGATCACCGGGGAGCTGTTTTTT
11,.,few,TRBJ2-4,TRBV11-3,CAVEIRNIQYF,TGTGCCGTAGAAATAAGGAACATTCAGTACTTC
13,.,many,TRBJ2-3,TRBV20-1,CSATGRGPDTQYF,TGCAGTGCTACGGGACGTGGGCCAGATACGCAGTATTTT
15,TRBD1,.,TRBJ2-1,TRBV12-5,CASGIGQGANNEQFF,TGTGCTAGTGGTATCGGACAGGGGGCGAACAATGAGCAGTTCTTC
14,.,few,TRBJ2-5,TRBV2,CASSEPTSGETQYF,TGTGCCAGCAGTGAACCAACCTCCGGCGAGACCCAGTACTTC
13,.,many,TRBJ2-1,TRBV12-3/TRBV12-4,CASSLRGNNEQFF,TGTGCCAGCAGTTTACGGGGGAACAATGAGCAGTTCTTC
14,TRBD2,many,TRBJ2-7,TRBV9,CASSSRTSGYEQYF,TGTGCCAGCAGCTCAAGGACTAGCGGTTACGAGCAGTACTTC
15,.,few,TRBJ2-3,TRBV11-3,CASSFEGVSTDTQYF,TGTGCCAGCAGCTTCGAGGGGGTCAGCACAGATACGCAGTATTTT
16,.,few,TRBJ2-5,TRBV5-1,CASSRDSQRIQETQYF,TGCGCCAGCAGCCGTGACTCACAGAGGATCCAAGAGACCCAGTACTTC
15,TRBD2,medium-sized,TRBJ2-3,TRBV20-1,CSASPTSGGGDTQYF,TGCAGTGCTAGTCCGACTAGCGGGGGGGGAGATACGCAGTATTTT
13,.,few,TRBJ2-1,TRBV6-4,CASSDSSGFEQFF,TGTGCCAGCAGTGACTCATCTGGCTTTGAGCAGTTCTTC
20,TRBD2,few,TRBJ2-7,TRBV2,CASSEALRLAGGPSTYEQYF,TGTGCCAGCAGTGAAGCCCTAAGGCTAGCGGGAGGCCCGTCCACCTACGAGCAGTACTTC
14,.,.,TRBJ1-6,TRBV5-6,CASSPGPDGSPLHF,TGTGCCAGCAGCCCGGGTCCTGACGGTTCACCCCTCCACTTT
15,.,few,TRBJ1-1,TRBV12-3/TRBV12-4,CASSPPREGHTEAFF,TGTGCCAGCAGTCCCCCCCGTGAGGGGCACACTGAAGCTTTCTTT
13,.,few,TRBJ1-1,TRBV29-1,CSVEQNANTEAFF,TGCAGCGTTGAACAGAATGCTAACACTGAAGCTTTCTTT